The 19 T cell receptor beta chains below come from one sample, sequenced in a study of blood T cell repertoires in COVID-19. Sequencing was performed with immunoSEQ multiplex PCR; in TCRdb, only in-frame clones are kept and a portion is missing. The sample has hundreds of thousands of clones, approximately 85% seen once. The sample comprised peripheral blood. These receptors were obtained from a woman in her 70s with acute or convalescent COVID-19.

J is TRBJ2-5 and V is TRBV12-3 or TRBV12-4; no definite D call. There are 12 residues in the CDR3. With 1 base removed from V and 8 bases from J, the gap between germline ends came to 8 bases. In nucleotides, the CDR3 is TGTGCCAGCAGTTTAGGAAGAGAAACCCAGTACTTC. Amino acids: CASSLGRETQYF.

In the case of this clone: A much larger clone is a single base away; this may be a read error. The chain has TRBV7-9 and TRBJ1-2; tentatively, D is TRBD1 (6 bases). CDR3 length equals 12 residues. V dropped 4 bases and J dropped 5 bases, with 8 bases sitting between them. Per the germline V gene, CDR1 is SEHNR and CDR2 is FQNEAQ (reference sequence). The CDR3 region is CASSWTDYGYTF. For the CDR3, the DNA is TGTGCCAGCAGCTGGACAGATTATGGCTACACCTTC.

The chain uses TRBV6-2 or TRBV6-3 and TRBJ1-6; 8 nucleotides line up with TRBD1. The CDR3 sequence is 14 residues long. Germline CDR1 MNHEY, CDR2 SVGEGT. J gave up 9 bases and V 4 bases, and 5 bases lay outside the gene matches. Here the CDR3 reads CASSSTGVISPLHF. The DNA of the CDR3 is TGTGCCAGCAGTTCGACAGGGGTAATTTCACCCCTCCACTTT.

This chain joins TRBV18 and TRBJ1-2, with 9 bases lining up with TRBD1. This CDR3 is 12 amino acids long. CDR1 is KGHSH, CDR2 LQKENI, per germline. Unmatched junction bases numbered 3, after V lost 6 bases and J lost 7 bases. The CDR3 DNA reads TGTGCCAGCTCCGGACAGGGGTCTGGCTACACCTTC. Its protein product is CASSGQGSGYTF.

The rearrangement links TRBV12-3 or TRBV12-4 to TRBJ1-5, with D possibly matching TRBD1 (5 bases). The V end lost 4 bases, the J end lost 6 bases, and 7 bases lay between the germline ends. The CDR3 is made up of 12 amino acids. Written as DNA, the CDR3 is TGTGCCAGCAGTTCTCAGGGTCAGCCCCAGCATTTT. Translation: CASSSQGQPQHF.

V and J are TRBV6-2 or TRBV6-3 and TRBJ1-5; 7 nucleotides match TRBD1. Germline-derived CDR1 and CDR2 are MNHEY and SVGEGT. CDR3 length equals 15 residues. J lost 1 base, V lost 6 bases, and 6 bases had no gene match. CDR3 in DNA: TGTGCCAGCAGCCGAGACAGGGTAAGCAATCAGCCCCAGCATTTT. Its protein product is CASSRDRVSNQPQHF.

The gene calls are TRBV28 and TRBJ1-2; D not certain. This CDR3 has 13 residues. Deletions cut 2 bases from V and 8 bases from J, with 12 bases between. CDR1 and CDR2 (germline): MDHEN, SYDVKM. The CDR3 loop is CASSLGSAEGYTF. In nucleotides, the CDR3 is TGTGCCAGCAGTTTAGGTTCGGCGGAAGGCTACACCTTC.

The V call is TRBV5-8, the J call TRBJ1-1; D is ambiguous. Germline loops: CDR1 SGHTS, CDR2 YDEGEE. The V gene lost 4 bases and the J gene lost 7 bases, with 11 bases spanning the gap. This CDR3 is 12 amino acids long. The CDR3 protein is CASSASYFEAFF. In DNA, the CDR3 is TGTGCCAGCAGCGCGTCGTACTTTGAAGCTTTCTTT. The complete variable domain, with remaining parts taken from reference TRBV5-8 and TRBJ1-1, reads EAGVTQSPTHLIKTRGQQATLRCSPISGHTSVYWYQQALGLGLQFLLWYDEGEERNRGNFPPRFSGRQFPNYSSELNVNALELEDSALYLCASSASYFEAFFGQGTRLTVV.

The chain combines TRBV28 with TRBJ2-6, with 7 positions matching TRBD1. Trimming at V came to 6 bases and at J to 0 bases, leaving 8 bases not matched to a gene. Germline assignment: CDR1 MDHEN and CDR2 SYDVKM. There are 17 residues in the CDR3. Here the CDR3 reads CASRGGQAFSGANVLTF. The CDR3, as DNA: TGTGCCAGCAGGGGCGGACAGGCCTTCTCTGGGGCCAACGTCCTGACTTTC.

The chain has TRBV6-5 and TRBJ1-2, with D maybe TRBD1 (5 bases). Trimming took off 6 bases at V and 6 bases at J, with 14 bases between the two ends. The CDR3 length is 13 residues. Germline-derived CDR1 and CDR2 are MNHEY and SVGAGI. The CDR3 is CASRGTQGNGYTF. For the CDR3, the DNA is TGTGCCAGCAGAGGAACGCAGGGTAATGGCTACACCTTC.

CDR3 loop: CASSTAGANVYGYTF. The CDR3 region has the DNA TGTGCCAGTAGTACCGCAGGGGCCAATGTCTATGGCTACACCTTC. This chain uses TRBV19 with TRBJ1-2; D possibly corresponds to TRBD1 (6 bases). Germline CDR1 reads LNHDA; CDR2 reads SQIVND (reference sequence). The CDR3 has 15 amino acids. V lost 4 bases and J lost 4, with 16 bases in between.

The chain links TRBV6-6 to TRBJ1-6; 11 nucleotides agree with TRBD1. Germline CDR1 reads MNHNY; CDR2 reads SVGAGI (reference sequence). Trimming cost V 5 bases and J 6 bases; bases outside gene matches: 9. CDR3 length equals 17 residues. The CDR3 coding sequence is TGTGCCAGCAGTCGTGCCCCCGGGACAGGGGGTAATTCACCCCTCCACTTT. Protein: CASSRAPGTGGNSPLHF.

The gene calls are TRBV5-6 and TRBJ1-5; tentative D call: TRBD1 (6 bases). Germline V gives CDR1 SGHDT, CDR2 YYEEEE. V lost 0 bases, J lost 4 bases, and 11 bases lay in between. The CDR3 consists of 15 residues. CDR3 residues: CASSLDGTINQPQHF. CDR3 coding DNA: TGTGCCAGCAGCTTGGACGGGACAATAAATCAGCCCCAGCATTTT.

In this sample, this clone turned up once. The J gene is TRBJ1-2, the V gene TRBV5-4, with TRBD1 matching over 9 bases. CDR3 length: 14 residues. J gave up 7 bases and V 0 bases, and 4 bases lay outside the gene matches. Germline V gene data show CDR1 as SGHNT and CDR2 as YYREEE (reference sequence). CDR3 bases: TGTGCCAGCAGCTTGGACAGGGGGCGAAGTGGCTACACCTTC. Protein sequence: CASSLDRGRSGYTF. Together with reference TRBV5-4 and TRBJ1-2, the CDR3 gives the full variable domain: ETGVTQSPTHLIKTRGQQVTLRCSSQSGHNTVSWYQQALGQGPQFIFQYYREEENGRGNFPPRFSGLQFPNYSSELNVNALELDDSALYLCASSLDRGRSGYTFGSGTRLTVV.

The chain couples TRBV4-2 to TRBJ2-6, with 8 bases lining up with TRBD1. V lost 6 bases and J lost 1; bases outside the gene matches: 11. The CDR3 is made up of 18 amino acids. Germline CDR1 reads LGHNA; CDR2 reads YNFKEQ. The CDR3 sequence: CASRPNRGERSGANVLTF. The CDR3 nucleotides are TGTGCCAGCAGACCTAACAGGGGGGAGAGGTCTGGGGCCAACGTCCTGACTTTC.

V gene TRBV30 combines with J gene TRBJ1-1; 9 nucleotides match TRBD1. The germline CDR1 and CDR2 sequences are GTSNPN and SVGIG (reference sequence). Trimming cost V 3 bases and J 1 base; bases outside gene matches: 3. The CDR3 extends over 14 amino acids. The CDR3 is CAWSMGQGNTEAFF. DNA for the CDR3: TGTGCCTGGAGCATGGGACAGGGGAACACTGAAGCTTTCTTT.

This chain uses TRBV28 with TRBJ1-2; D unresolved. The CDR3 is made up of 13 amino acids. CDR1 MDHEN and CDR2 SYDVKM come from the germline V gene. V was shortened by 7 bases and J by 2 bases, with 11 bases between the two germline ends. The CDR3 bases are TGTGCCAGCACCAAGGGCGGGAACTATGGCTACACCTTC. Translated: CASTKGGNYGYTF.

This chain links TRBV24-1 with TRBJ2-7, with D uncertain. This CDR3 has 11 amino acids. V lost 0 bases, J lost 6 bases, and 2 bases lay in between. The germline gives CDR1 KGHDR, CDR2 SFDVKD. This CDR3 is CATSDLREQYF. The CDR3 nucleotides are TGTGCCACCAGTGATTTGCGCGAGCAGTACTTC.

The chain is built from TRBV7-2 and TRBJ1-5, with unresolved D. The germline V and J ends were trimmed by 1 base and 4 bases, with 11 bases remaining between them. The germline V gene encodes CDR1 SGHTA and CDR2 FQGNSA. CDR3 length: 15 amino acids. The CDR3 DNA follows: TGTGCCAGCAGCTTAGTTGGAGGCAGGAATCAGCCCCAGCATTTT. Translating it yields CASSLVGGRNQPQHF.